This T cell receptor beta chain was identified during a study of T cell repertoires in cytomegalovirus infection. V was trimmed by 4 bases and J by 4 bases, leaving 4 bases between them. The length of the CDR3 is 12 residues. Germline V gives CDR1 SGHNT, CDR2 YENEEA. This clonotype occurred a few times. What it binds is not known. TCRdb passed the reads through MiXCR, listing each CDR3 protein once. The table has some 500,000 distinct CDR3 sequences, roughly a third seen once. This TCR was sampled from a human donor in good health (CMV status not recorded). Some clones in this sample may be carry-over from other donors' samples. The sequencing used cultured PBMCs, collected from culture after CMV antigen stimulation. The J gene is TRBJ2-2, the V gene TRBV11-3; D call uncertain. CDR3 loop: CASSSITGELFF. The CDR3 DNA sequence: TGTGCCAGCAGCTCTATCACCGGGGAGCTGTTTTTT. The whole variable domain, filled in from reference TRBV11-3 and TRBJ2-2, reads EAGVVQSPRYKIIEKKQPVAFWCNPISGHNTLYWYLQNLGQGPELLIRYENEEAVDDSQLPKDRFSAERLKGVDSTLKIQPAELGDSAVYLCASSSITGELFFGEGSRLTVL.